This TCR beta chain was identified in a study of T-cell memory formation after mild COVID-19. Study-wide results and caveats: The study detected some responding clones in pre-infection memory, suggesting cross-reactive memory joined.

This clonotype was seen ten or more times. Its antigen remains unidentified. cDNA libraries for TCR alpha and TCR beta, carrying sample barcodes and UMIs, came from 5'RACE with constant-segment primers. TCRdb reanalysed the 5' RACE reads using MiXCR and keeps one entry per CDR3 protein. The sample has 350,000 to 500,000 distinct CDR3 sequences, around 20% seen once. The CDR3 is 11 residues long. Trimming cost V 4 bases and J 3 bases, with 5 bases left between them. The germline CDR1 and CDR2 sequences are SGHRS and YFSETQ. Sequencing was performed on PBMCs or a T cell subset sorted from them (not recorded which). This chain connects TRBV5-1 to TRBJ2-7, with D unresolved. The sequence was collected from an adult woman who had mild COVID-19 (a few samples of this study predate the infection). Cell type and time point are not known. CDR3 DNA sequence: TGCGCCAGCAGCGAGTACTACGAGCAGTACTTC. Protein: CASSEYYEQYF.